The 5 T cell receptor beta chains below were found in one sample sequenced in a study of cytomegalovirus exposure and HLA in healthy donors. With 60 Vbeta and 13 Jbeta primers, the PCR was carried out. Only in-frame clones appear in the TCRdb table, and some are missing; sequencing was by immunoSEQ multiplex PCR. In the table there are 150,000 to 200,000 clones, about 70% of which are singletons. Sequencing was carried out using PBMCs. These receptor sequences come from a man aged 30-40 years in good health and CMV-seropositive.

Written as DNA, the CDR3 is TGTGCCAGCTCACCATCCATGGGGCGGGGAGAGACCCAGTACTTC. Its translation: CASSPSMGRGETQYF. This rearrangement joins TRBV18 to TRBJ2-5; possibly TRBD2 for D (6 bases). The CDR3 has 15 amino acids. V lost 2 bases and J 4 bases, leaving 14 bases between the germline ends. CDR1 is KGHSH and CDR2 is LQKENI in the germline V gene.

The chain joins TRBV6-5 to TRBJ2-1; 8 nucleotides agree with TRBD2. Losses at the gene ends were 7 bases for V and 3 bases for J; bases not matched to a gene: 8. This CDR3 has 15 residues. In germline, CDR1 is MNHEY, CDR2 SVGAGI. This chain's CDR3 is CASMQTGGGYNEQFF. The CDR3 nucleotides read TGTGCCAGCATGCAGACGGGAGGGGGCTACAATGAGCAGTTCTTC.

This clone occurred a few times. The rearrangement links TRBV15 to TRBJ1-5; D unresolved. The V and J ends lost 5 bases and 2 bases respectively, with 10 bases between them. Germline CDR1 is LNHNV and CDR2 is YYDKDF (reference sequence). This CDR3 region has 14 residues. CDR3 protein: CATSAGFGNQPQHF. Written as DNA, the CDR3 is TGTGCCACCAGCGCGGGGTTTGGCAATCAGCCCCAGCATTTT. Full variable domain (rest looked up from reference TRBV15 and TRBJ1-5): DAMVIQNPRYQVTQFGKPVTLSCSQTLNHNVMYWYQQKSSQAPKLLFHYYDKDFNNEADTPDNFQSRRPNTSFCFLDIRSPGLGDTAMYLCATSAGFGNQPQHFGDGTRLSIL.

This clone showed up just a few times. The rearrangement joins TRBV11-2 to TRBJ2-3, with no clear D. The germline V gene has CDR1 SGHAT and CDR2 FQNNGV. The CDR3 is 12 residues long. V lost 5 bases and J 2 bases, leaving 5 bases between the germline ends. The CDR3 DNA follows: TGTGCCAGCAGCCAGAACACAGATACGCAGTATTTT. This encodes CASSQNTDTQYF. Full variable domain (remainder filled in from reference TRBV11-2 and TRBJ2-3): EAGVAQSPRYKIIEKRQSVAFWCNPISGHATLYWYQQILGQGPKLLIQFQNNGVVDDSQLPKDRFSAERLKGVDSTLKIQPAKLEDSAVYLCASSQNTDTQYFGPGTRLTVL.

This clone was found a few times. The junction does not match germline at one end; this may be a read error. Here the CDR3 reads CASSSTSGPSYEQSF. CDR3 nucleotide sequence: TGTGCCAGCAGCAGTACTAGCGGACCCTCCTACGAGCAGTCCTTC. This chain uses TRBV27 with TRBJ2-7; 8 bases fit TRBD2. CDR1 and CDR2 (germline): MNHEY, SMNVEV (reference sequence). The CDR3 has 15 amino acids.